These 10 T cell receptor beta chains were sequenced from one sample in a study of T cell responses to AZD1222 COVID-19 vaccine. TCRdb's copy holds only in-frame clones and misses some; the assay was immunoSEQ multiplex PCR. The table records approximately 150,000 clones, 93% of them present only once. Here the sequenced sample was peripheral blood, taken on day 0 of AZD1222 vaccination. These receptors all stem from an adult in good health.

The chain joins TRBV2 to TRBJ2-1, with 13 nucleotides matching TRBD2. This CDR3 is built from 12 residues. V was clipped by 11 bases and J by 5 bases; unmatched bases: 0. The germline V gene encodes CDR1 SNHLY and CDR2 FYNNEI. CDR3 region: CAGTSGNNEQFF. The CDR3 DNA reads TGTGCCGGGACTAGCGGGAACAATGAGCAGTTCTTC.

The chain uses TRBV5-1 and TRBJ2-5; 7 bases map to TRBD2. The CDR3 runs 16 residues. V gave up 2 bases and J gave up 5 bases; unmatched junction bases: 12. Germline V lookup: CDR1 SGHRS, CDR2 YFSETQ. In DNA, the CDR3 is TGCGCCAGCAGCTTTTCCTCTGGCGGGGGAGGGGAGACCCAGTACTTC. This codes for CASSFSSGGGGETQYF.

V and J are TRBV5-5 and TRBJ1-5; D is unresolved. V was clipped by 2 bases and J by 1 base, with 7 bases between them. CDR3 length equals 14 residues. Germline-derived CDR1 and CDR2 are SGHKS and YYEKEE (reference sequence). CDR3 nucleotides: TGTGCCAGCAGCTTCACGAACAGCAATCAGCCCCAGCATTTT. Residues: CASSFTNSNQPQHF.

This clone was counted a few times. The chain has TRBV5-1 and TRBJ1-3, with 8 positions matching TRBD1. CDR1 is SGHRS, CDR2 YFSETQ, per germline. The CDR3 runs 21 residues. V dropped 0 bases and J dropped 3; count of bases not matched to a gene: 20. CDR3 nucleotides: TGCGCCAGCAGCTTGGTCGGTCCCCCGGGACAGGCGACAAAGAATGGAAACACCATATATTTT. Protein: CASSLVGPPGQATKNGNTIYF.

The J gene is TRBJ2-6, the V gene TRBV4-3, with TRBD2 matching 11 bases. The germline V gene encodes CDR1 LGHNA and CDR2 YSLEER. This CDR3 contains 19 residues. With 4 bases clipped from V and 5 bases from J, the junction kept 13 bases outside the gene matches. In DNA, the CDR3 is TGCGCCAGCAGCCCGAAGGGCTCTAGCGGGAGGATATGGGCCAACGTCCTGACTTTC. Amino acids: CASSPKGSSGRIWANVLTF.

This clone was found once. The J gene is TRBJ1-1, the V gene TRBV11-2, with D hard to call. The V end was cut by 6 bases, the J end by 0 bases, with 8 bases between. Germline V gene sequence: CDR1 SGHAT, CDR2 FQNNGV. There are 13 residues in the CDR3. The CDR3 DNA reads TGTGCCAGCAGTATTAACCTGAACACTGAAGCTTTCTTT. This gives the protein CASSINLNTEAFF.

The chain carries TRBV5-1 and TRBJ2-1; maybe TRBD2 (6 bases). V was shortened by 0 bases and J by 4 bases, with 8 bases between the two germline ends. The CDR3 length is 14 residues. Per germline, CDR1 SGHRS and CDR2 YFSETQ. CDR3 in amino acids: CASSLVGGYNEQFF. DNA for the CDR3: TGCGCCAGCAGCTTGGTGGGGGGTTACAATGAGCAGTTCTTC.

The chain has TRBV30 and TRBJ1-2; D not resolved. The V and J ends lost 3 bases and 5 bases respectively, with 7 bases between them. Per the germline V gene, CDR1 is GTSNPN and CDR2 is SVGIG (reference sequence). The CDR3 contains 11 residues. This CDR3 is CAWSALYGYTF. CDR3 in DNA: TGTGCCTGGAGCGCCCTTTATGGCTACACCTTC.

This clone has only one observation. This sequence joins TRBV9 and TRBJ2-3, with D possibly TRBD2 on 5 matching bases. Looked up from germline, CDR1 is SGDLS and CDR2 is YYNGEE. V shed 3 bases and J shed 4 bases, with 15 bases lying between them. This CDR3 comprises 15 residues. This chain's CDR3 is CASSGQLGLADTQYF. For the CDR3, the DNA is TGTGCCAGCAGCGGACAACTAGGGCTGGCAGATACGCAGTATTTT.

The chain is built from TRBV9 and TRBJ1-2; D might be TRBD1 (6 bases). Germline CDR1 reads SGDLS; CDR2 reads YYNGEE. CDR3 size: 15 residues. With 0 bases removed from V and 4 bases from J, the gap between germline ends came to 13 bases. CDR3 amino acids: CASSVEGVGGYGYTF. The CDR3 coding sequence is TGTGCCAGCAGCGTAGAGGGGGTTGGGGGCTATGGCTACACCTTC.